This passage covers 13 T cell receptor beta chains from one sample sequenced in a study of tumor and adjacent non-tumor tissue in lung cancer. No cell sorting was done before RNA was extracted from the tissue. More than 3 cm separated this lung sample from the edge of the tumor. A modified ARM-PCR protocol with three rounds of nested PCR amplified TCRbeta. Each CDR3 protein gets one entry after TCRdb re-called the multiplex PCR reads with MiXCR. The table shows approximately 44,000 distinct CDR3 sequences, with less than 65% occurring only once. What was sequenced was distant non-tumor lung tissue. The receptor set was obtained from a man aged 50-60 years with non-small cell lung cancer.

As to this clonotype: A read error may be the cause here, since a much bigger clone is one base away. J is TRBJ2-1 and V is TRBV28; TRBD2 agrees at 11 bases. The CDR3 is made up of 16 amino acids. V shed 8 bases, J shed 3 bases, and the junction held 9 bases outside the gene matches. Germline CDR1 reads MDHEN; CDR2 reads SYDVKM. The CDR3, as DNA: TGTGCCAGCGGGCCGACTAGCGGGATTTACTACAATGAGCAGTTCTTC. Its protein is CASGPTSGIYYNEQFF. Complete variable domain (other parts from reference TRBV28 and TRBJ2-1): DVKVTQSSRYLVKRTGEKVFLECVQDMDHENMFWYRQDPGLGLRLIYFSYDVKMKEKGDIPEGYSVSREKKERFSLILESASTNQTSMYLCASGPTSGIYYNEQFFGPGTRLTVL.

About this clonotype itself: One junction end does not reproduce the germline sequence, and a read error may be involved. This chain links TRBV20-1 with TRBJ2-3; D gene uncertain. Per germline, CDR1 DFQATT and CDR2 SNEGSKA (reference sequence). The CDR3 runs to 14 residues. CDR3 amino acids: CSARVGFSTDMQYF. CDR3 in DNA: TGCAGTGCTAGAGTGGGTTTCAGCACAGATATGCAGTATTTT.

CDR3 nucleotides: TGTGCCAGTAACCCACTGGGACAGCAAGAGACCCAGTACTTC. It translates to CASNPLGQQETQYF. This chain uses TRBV7-9 with TRBJ2-5; 7 positions match TRBD1. Unmatched junction bases numbered 9, after V lost 9 bases and J lost 2 bases. The CDR3 runs 14 residues. Germline loops: CDR1 SEHNR, CDR2 FQNEAQ (reference sequence).

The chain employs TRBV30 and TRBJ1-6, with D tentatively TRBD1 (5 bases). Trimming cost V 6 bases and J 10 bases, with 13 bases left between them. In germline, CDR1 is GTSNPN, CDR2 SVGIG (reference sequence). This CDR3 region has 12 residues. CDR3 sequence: CACRQISSPLHF. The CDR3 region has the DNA TGTGCCTGCCGACAGATTAGCTCACCCCTCCACTTT.

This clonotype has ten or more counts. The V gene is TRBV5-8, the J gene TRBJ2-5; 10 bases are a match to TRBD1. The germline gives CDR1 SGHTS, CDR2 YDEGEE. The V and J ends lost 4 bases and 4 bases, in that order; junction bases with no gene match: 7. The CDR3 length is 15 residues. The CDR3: CASSPGQGDGETQYF. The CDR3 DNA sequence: TGTGCCAGCAGCCCCGGACAGGGGGACGGAGAGACCCAGTACTTC.

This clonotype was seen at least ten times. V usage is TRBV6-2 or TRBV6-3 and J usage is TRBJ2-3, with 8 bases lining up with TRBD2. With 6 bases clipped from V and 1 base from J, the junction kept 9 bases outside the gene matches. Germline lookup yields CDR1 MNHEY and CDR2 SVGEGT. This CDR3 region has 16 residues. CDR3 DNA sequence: TGTGCCAGCAGCTCGAGGCGGCGGGGGGGCACAGATACGCAGTATTTT. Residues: CASSSRRRGGTDTQYF.

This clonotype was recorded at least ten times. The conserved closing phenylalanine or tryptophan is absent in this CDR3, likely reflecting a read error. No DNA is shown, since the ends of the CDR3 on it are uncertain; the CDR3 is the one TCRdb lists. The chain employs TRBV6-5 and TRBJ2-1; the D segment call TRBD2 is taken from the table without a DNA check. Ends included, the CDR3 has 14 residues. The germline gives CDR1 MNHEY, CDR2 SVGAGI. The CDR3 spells CASSSSGTSAYRHL.

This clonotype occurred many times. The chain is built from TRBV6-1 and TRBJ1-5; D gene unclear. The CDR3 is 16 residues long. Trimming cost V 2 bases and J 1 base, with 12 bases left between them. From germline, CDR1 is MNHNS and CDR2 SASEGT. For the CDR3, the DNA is TGTGCCAGCAGTGAAAGGGTGGGGATAAGCAATCAGCCCCAGCATTTT. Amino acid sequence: CASSERVGISNQPQHF.

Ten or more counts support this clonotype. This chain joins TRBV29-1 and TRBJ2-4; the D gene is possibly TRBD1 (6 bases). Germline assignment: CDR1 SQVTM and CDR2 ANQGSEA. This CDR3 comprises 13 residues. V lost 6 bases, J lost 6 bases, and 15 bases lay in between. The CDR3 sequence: CSVARGTGNIQYF. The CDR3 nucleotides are TGCAGCGTCGCCAGGGGAACCGGAAACATTCAGTACTTC. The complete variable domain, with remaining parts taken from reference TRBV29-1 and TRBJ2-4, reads SAVISQKPSRDICQRGTSLTIQCQVDSQVTMMFWYRQQPGQSLTLIATANQGSEATYESGFVIDKFPISRPNLTFSTLTVSNMSPEDSSIYLCSVARGTGNIQYFGAGTRLSVL.

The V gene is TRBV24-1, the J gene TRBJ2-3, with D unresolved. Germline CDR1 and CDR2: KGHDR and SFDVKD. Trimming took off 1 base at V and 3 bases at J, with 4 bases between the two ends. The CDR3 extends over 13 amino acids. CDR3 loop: CATSDFVTDTQYF. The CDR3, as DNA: TGTGCCACCAGTGATTTTGTAACAGATACGCAGTATTTT.

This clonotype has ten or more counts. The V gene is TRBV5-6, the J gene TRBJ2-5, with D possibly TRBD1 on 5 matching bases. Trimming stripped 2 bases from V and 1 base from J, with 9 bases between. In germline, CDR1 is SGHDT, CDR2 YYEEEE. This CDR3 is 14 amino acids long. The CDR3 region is CASSLTGLQETQYF. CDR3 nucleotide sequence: TGTGCCAGCAGCTTAACAGGCCTCCAAGAGACCCAGTACTTC.

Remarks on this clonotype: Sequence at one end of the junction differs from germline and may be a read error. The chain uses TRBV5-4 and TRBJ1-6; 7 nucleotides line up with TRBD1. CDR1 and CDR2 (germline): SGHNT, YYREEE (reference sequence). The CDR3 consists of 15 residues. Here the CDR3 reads CASNTQGQGESHLHF. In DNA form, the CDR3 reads TGTGCCAGCAATACGCAGGGTCAGGGGGAATCACACCTCCACTTT.

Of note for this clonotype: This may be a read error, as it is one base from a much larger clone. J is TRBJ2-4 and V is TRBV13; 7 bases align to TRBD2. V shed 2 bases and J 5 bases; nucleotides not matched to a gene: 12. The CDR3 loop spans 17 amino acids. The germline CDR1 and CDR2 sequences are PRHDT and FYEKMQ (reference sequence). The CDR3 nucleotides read TGTGCCAGCAGCTTAAGGCCCAAAGAACGGGGGGAAAACATTCAGTACTTC. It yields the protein CASSLRPKERGENIQYF.